These 20 T cell receptor beta chains originate from one sample sequenced in a study of blood T cells in healthy people across ages. A second 7 to 11 cycle PCR used barcoded and J-beta primers. TCRdb re-analysed the 5' RACE reads in MiXCR, keeping a single row per CDR3 protein. The table lists 1.4 million or so distinct CDR3 sequences, less than 45% of them singletons. The sequencing sample was made of blood. These receptors all stem from a woman aged 18-29 years in good health.

V gene TRBV20-1 combines with J gene TRBJ2-1; TRBD2 agrees at 11 bases. Germline V lookup: CDR1 DFQATT, CDR2 SNEGSKA (reference sequence). The V segment lost 2 bases and the J segment 6 bases; nucleotides outside the gene matches: 12. This CDR3 spans 17 amino acids. CDR3 coding DNA: TGCAGTGCTAGACTAGGGGGCCTAGCGGGGGGCTCCAATGAGCAGTTCTTC. This sequence encodes CSARLGGLAGGSNEQFF.

This clonotype appeared a few times. A single base separates this from a much larger clone, so it may be a read error. V gene TRBV3-1 combines with J gene TRBJ2-7; D gene ambiguous. The CDR3 covers 11 residues. Germline CDR1 is LGHDT and CDR2 is YNNKEL (reference sequence). Trimming removed 1 base from V and 5 bases from J, with 3 bases in between. The CDR3 spells CASSQVHEQYF. DNA of the CDR3: TGTGCCAGCAGCCAAGTCCACGAGCAGTACTTC.

This clonotype was seen at least ten times. The chain combines TRBV6-6 with TRBJ2-5, with 9 bases aligning to TRBD1. V was pared by 3 bases and J by 6 bases, with 5 bases of the junction left unmatched. CDR3 length equals 14 residues. Germline V gives CDR1 MNHNY, CDR2 SVGAGI (reference sequence). The chain's CDR3 is CASSYGTGWKTQYF. The CDR3 bases are TGTGCCAGCAGTTATGGGACAGGGTGGAAGACCCAGTACTTC.

The chain is built from TRBV20-1 and TRBJ2-5; the match to TRBD1 covers 7 bases. CDR3 size: 15 residues. Germline V gene data show CDR1 as DFQATT and CDR2 as SNEGSKA (reference sequence). J gave up 3 bases and V 3 bases, and 10 bases lay outside the gene matches. DNA for the CDR3: TGCAGTGCTAGGCCCCTGGACAGGTACGAAGAGACCCAGTACTTC. Protein sequence: CSARPLDRYEETQYF.

The chain recombines TRBV7-9 with TRBJ1-1; D uncertain. The CDR3 has 13 amino acids. Germline V gene lookup returns CDR1 SEHNR and CDR2 FQNEAQ (reference sequence). Trimming removed 3 bases from V and 3 bases from J, with 8 bases in between. CDR3 in DNA: TGTGCCAGCAGCTTCGGTCAGTACACTGAAGCTTTCTTT. It encodes CASSFGQYTEAFF.

The sample holds many counts of this clonotype. The J gene is TRBJ2-5, the V gene TRBV6-5; 13 nucleotides match TRBD2. From germline, CDR1 is MNHEY and CDR2 SVGAGI. V dropped 4 bases and J dropped 4; count of bases not matched to a gene: 3. The CDR3 is 15 residues long. The CDR3 spells CASSLLAGGPETQYF. CDR3 DNA sequence: TGTGCCAGCAGTTTACTAGCGGGAGGGCCAGAGACCCAGTACTTC.

The chain carries TRBV6-6 and TRBJ2-7; D gene uncertain. Trimming shortened V by 5 bases and J by 6 bases, and 8 bases separated the two germline ends. The CDR3 spans 11 residues. The germline V gene has CDR1 MNHNY and CDR2 SVGAGI (reference sequence). CDR3 DNA sequence: TGTGCCAGCAGTCATCTTATCGAGCAGTACTTC. It translates to CASSHLIEQYF.

The chain's CDR3 is CASSPGTHSNQPQHF. The CDR3, as DNA: TGTGCCAGCAGCCCCGGGACTCATAGCAATCAGCCCCAGCATTTT. This chain links TRBV3-1 with TRBJ1-5, with D possibly TRBD1 on 5 matching bases. The CDR3 has 15 residues. Trimming took off 4 bases at V and 0 bases at J, with 10 bases between the two ends. Germline CDR1 LGHDT, CDR2 YNNKEL (reference sequence).

This clonotype showed up just a few times. An end of the junction differs from the germline gene, which may be a read error. The gene calls are TRBV20-1 and TRBJ2-1; perhaps D is TRBD1 or TRBD2 (5 bases each). This CDR3 region has 15 residues. CDR1 is DFQATT and CDR2 is SNEGSKA in the germline V gene (reference sequence). The CDR3 is CSAGIWGKGYSEQFF. In DNA, the CDR3 is TGCAGTGCTGGGATATGGGGGAAAGGATACAGTGAGCAGTTCTTC.

This clonotype has a handful of counts. This sequence joins TRBV21-1 and TRBJ1-2; TRBD1, as called in the table, went unchecked against the DNA. TRBV21-1 is a recognized pseudogene. The CDR3 consists of 18 residues. CDR3 nucleotides: TGTGCCAGCAGCAAAGTACAGGGGCGGGCAACTTCAAACTATGGCTACACCTTC. As protein: CASSKVQGRATSNYGYTF.

This clonotype has only one observation. The rearrangement uses TRBV7-2 and TRBJ2-3, with a tentative D call TRBD1 (6 bases). The germline V and J ends were trimmed by 3 bases and 4 bases, with 14 bases remaining between them. This CDR3 region has 15 residues. Germline V gene lookup returns CDR1 SGHTA and CDR2 FQGNSA. CDR3 sequence reads: CASSFVTGEADTQYF. In nucleotides, the CDR3 is TGTGCCAGCAGCTTTGTGACAGGAGAAGCAGATACGCAGTATTTT.

In this sample, this clonotype turned up a few times. The chain joins TRBV7-8 to TRBJ2-1; D call uncertain. CDR3 length: 14 residues. The V gene's germline CDR1 is SGHVS and CDR2 FQNEAQ. Trimming left V 3 bases short and J 4 bases short, with 10 bases between. CDR3 sequence reads: CASSFAAGYNEQFF. The CDR3 nucleotides read TGTGCCAGCAGCTTCGCCGCCGGTTACAATGAGCAGTTCTTC.

This clonotype was found a few times. CDR3 sequence (DNA): TGTGCCAGCACCCAGGGAGCTAACTATGGCTACACCTTC. This encodes CASTQGANYGYTF. This chain joins TRBV3-1 and TRBJ1-2; D is possibly TRBD1 (5 bases). Per the germline V gene, CDR1 is LGHDT and CDR2 is YNNKEL (reference sequence). V lost 7 bases to trimming and J lost 0 bases, with 9 bases between them. CDR3 length: 13 residues.

The gene calls are TRBV5-1 and TRBJ2-2, with D possibly TRBD2 on 6 matching bases. From germline, CDR1 is SGHRS and CDR2 YFSETQ. This CDR3 has 14 residues. V was shortened by 4 bases and J by 1 base, with 8 bases between the two germline ends. CDR3 sequence: CASSRDWNTGELFF. CDR3 bases: TGCGCCAGCAGCCGGGACTGGAACACCGGGGAGCTGTTTTTT.

The chain combines TRBV20-1 with TRBJ2-7; 11 bases agree with TRBD2. The trim removed 6 bases at V and 2 bases at J, leaving 9 bases unmatched. This CDR3 has 15 residues. The V gene's germline CDR1 is DFQATT and CDR2 SNEGSKA (reference sequence). CDR3 bases: TGCAGTGCCCGCCCACTAGCGGGGGATACCTACGAGCAGTACTTC. This translates into CSARPLAGDTYEQYF.

Comment on this clonotype: A much larger clonotype is one base distant, so this may be a read error. This CDR3 reads CASSLALAGDKQYF. Here the CDR3 DNA reads TGTGCCAGCAGCTTAGCTCTAGCGGGAGATAAGCAGTACTTC. The chain has TRBV7-2 and TRBJ2-4; TRBD2 aligns across 10 bases. This CDR3 contains 14 residues. Germline CDR1 and CDR2: SGHTA and FQGNSA. The V gene end was trimmed by 0 bases and the J gene end by 13 bases; junction bases not matched to a gene: 6.

This clonotype has just a few counts. V and J are TRBV20-1 and TRBJ2-7, with D perhaps given as TRBD1 or TRBD2 (6 bases each). Germline assignment: CDR1 DFQATT and CDR2 SNEGSKA (reference sequence). The CDR3 is 13 residues long. V was shortened by 4 bases and J by 7 bases, with 17 bases between the two germline ends. The CDR3 DNA is TGCAGTGCTATCCCGGTGGGGGGCTTGGAGCAGTACTTC. Translating it yields CSAIPVGGLEQYF.

The chain couples TRBV24-1 to TRBJ1-5, with D maybe TRBD1 (5 bases). Germline CDR1 is KGHDR and CDR2 is SFDVKD. This CDR3 spans 15 amino acids. The V end was cut by 4 bases, the J end by 5 bases, with 14 bases between. The CDR3 loop reads CATSDPGRPDQPQHF. CDR3 bases: TGTGCCACCAGTGACCCGGGACGCCCGGATCAGCCCCAGCATTTT.

The chain combines TRBV7-9 with TRBJ2-4; no definite D call. Looked up from germline, CDR1 is SEHNR and CDR2 is FQNEAQ (reference sequence). V was shortened by 4 bases and J by 0 bases, with 7 bases between the two germline ends. The CDR3 is 14 residues long. CDR3 in amino acids: CASSSPPAKNIQYF. DNA for the CDR3: TGTGCCAGCAGCTCCCCGCCAGCCAAAAACATTCAGTACTTC. Filled out from reference TRBV7-9 and TRBJ2-4, the complete variable domain reads DTGVSQNPRHKITKRGQNVTFRCDPISEHNRLYWYRQTLGQGPEFLTYFQNEAQLEKSRLLSDRFSAERPKGSFSTLEIQRTEQGDSAMYLCASSSPPAKNIQYFGAGTRLSVL.

Turning to this clonotype: This may be a read error: a much more frequent sequence differs by one nucleotide. This chain links TRBV9 with TRBJ2-3; TRBD2 agrees at 7 bases. CDR1 and CDR2 (germline): SGDLS, YYNGEE. V shed 3 bases, J shed 2 bases, and the junction held 9 bases outside the gene matches. The CDR3 has 16 residues. The CDR3 DNA follows: TGTGCCAGCAGCGATCAGCAGACTAGCCCCACAGATACGCAGTATTTT. It yields the protein CASSDQQTSPTDTQYF.